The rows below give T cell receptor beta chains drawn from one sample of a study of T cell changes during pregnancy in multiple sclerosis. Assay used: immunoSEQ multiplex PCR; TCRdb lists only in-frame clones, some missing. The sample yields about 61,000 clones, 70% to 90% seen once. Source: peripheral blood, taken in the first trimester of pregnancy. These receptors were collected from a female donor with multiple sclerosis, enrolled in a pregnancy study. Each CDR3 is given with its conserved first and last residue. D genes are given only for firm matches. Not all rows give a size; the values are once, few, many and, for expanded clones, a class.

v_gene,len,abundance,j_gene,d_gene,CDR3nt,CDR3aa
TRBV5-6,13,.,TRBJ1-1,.,TGTGCCAGCAGCTTGGAGCCGAACACTGAAGCTTTCTTT,CASSLEPNTEAFF
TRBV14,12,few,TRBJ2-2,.,TGTGCCAGCAGCCAGTCCCCTGGGGAGCTGTTTTTT,CASSQSPGELFF
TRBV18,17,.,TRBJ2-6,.,TGTGCCAGCTCACCAATCTTACTACCCGGGGGGGCCAACGTCCTGACTTTC,CASSPILLPGGANVLTF
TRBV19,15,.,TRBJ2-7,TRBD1,TGTGCCAGTAGTCTCGGACAGGGTGATATGGGGAAGCAGTACTTC,CASSLGQGDMGKQYF
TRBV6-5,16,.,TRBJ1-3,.,TGTGCCAGCAGTTACTCGAGGGCCGGTTCTGGAAACACCATATATTTT,CASSYSRAGSGNTIYF
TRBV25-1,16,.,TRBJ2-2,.,TGTGCCAGCAGTGCCTTGACTAGTGGTGGCACCGGGGAGCTGTTTTTT,CASSALTSGGTGELFF
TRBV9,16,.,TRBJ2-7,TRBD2,TGTGCCAGCAGCGAGGGACTAGCGGGAGGGCCGTACGAGCAGTACTTC,CASSEGLAGGPYEQYF
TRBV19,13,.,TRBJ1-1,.,TGTGCCAGTAGAAGAGACAGAAACACTGAAGCTTTCTTT,CASRRDRNTEAFF
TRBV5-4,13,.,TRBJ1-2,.,TGTGCCAGCAGCGGGGACAAATTACATGGCTACACCTTC,CASSGDKLHGYTF
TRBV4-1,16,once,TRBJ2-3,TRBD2,TGCGCCAGCAGCCAAGATCTAGCGGGAGGCCCAGATACGCAGTATTTT,CASSQDLAGGPDTQYF
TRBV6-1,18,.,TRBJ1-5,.,TGTGCCAGCAGTGAAGGATCGAATGCAGTTTATAGCAATCAGCCCCAGCATTTT,CASSEGSNAVYSNQPQHF
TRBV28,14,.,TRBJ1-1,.,TGTGCCAGCAGTCCCCCGGGGAGCAACACTGAAGCTTTCTTT,CASSPPGSNTEAFF
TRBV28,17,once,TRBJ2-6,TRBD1,TGTGCCAGCAGCCACGGACAGGGGAGCTCTGGGGCCAACGTCCTGACTTTC,CASSHGQGSSGANVLTF
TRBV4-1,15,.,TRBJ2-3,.,TGCGCCAGCAGCCCCGTTGGGGGCGGGACAGATACGCAGTATTTT,CASSPVGGGTDTQYF
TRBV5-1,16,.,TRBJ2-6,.,TGCGCCAGCAGCCCCTGGACAGACTCTGGGGCCAACGTCCTGACTTTC,CASSPWTDSGANVLTF
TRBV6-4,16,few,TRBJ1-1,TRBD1,TGTGCCAGCAGTGACTCGACAGGGGGTTTGAACACTGAAGCTTTCTTT,CASSDSTGGLNTEAFF
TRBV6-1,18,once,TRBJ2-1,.,TGTGCCAGCAGTGAAGGGTGGGGACTGACAAGCTCCTACAATGAGCAGTTCTTC,CASSEGWGLTSSYNEQFF
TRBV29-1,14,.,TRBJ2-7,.,TGCAGCGCAGCTAGCGTGGGGTACTCCTACGAGCAGTACTTC,CSAASVGYSYEQYF
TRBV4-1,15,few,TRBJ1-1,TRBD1,TGCGCCAGCAGCCCCACCGGGACAGTGAACACTGAAGCTTTCTTT,CASSPTGTVNTEAFF
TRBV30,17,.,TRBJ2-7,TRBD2,TGTGCCTCTTTACGGACTAGCGGGAGGCCCCCCCCCTACGAGCAGTACTTC,CASLRTSGRPPPYEQYF
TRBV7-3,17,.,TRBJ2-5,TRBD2,TGTGCCAGCAGCCCCGGGACTAGCGGTCCCACTGGAGAGACCCAGTACTTC,CASSPGTSGPTGETQYF
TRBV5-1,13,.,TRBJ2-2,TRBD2,TGCGCCAGCAGCTGGGGGGGGACCGGGGAGCTGTTTTTT,CASSWGGTGELFF
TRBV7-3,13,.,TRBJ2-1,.,TGTGCCAGCAGCTTTTCAGGGGCCGATGAGCAGTTCTTC,CASSFSGADEQFF
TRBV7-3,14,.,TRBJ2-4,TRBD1,TGTGCCAGCAGCCCGGGGACAGGCGGGAACATTCAGTACTTC,CASSPGTGGNIQYF
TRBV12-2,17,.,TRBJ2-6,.,TGTGCAAGTCGCGTGACAGGGGGCAGCTCTGGGGCCAACGTCCTGACTTTC,CASRVTGGSSGANVLTF
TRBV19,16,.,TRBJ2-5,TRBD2,TGTGCCAGTAGGGGACCGGGACTAGCGGGACAAGAGACCCAGTACTTC,CASRGPGLAGQETQYF
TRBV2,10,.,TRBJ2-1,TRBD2,TGTGCCATCTTCTCCGGGACTAGCGTCTTC,CAIFSGTSVF
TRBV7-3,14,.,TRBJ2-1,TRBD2,TGTGCCAGCTCCAGCGGCGGGAGAGGGTATGAGCAGTTCTTC,CASSSGGRGYEQFF
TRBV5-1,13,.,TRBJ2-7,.,TGCGCCAGCAGCCCCTCGACTTTTTACGAGCAGTACTTC,CASSPSTFYEQYF
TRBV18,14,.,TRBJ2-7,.,TGTGCCAGCTCATCAGCAGGGCCTCCGGACGAGCAGTACTTC,CASSSAGPPDEQYF
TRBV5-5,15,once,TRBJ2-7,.,TGTGCCAGCAGCTTGACAGGTCACAGCCCCTACGAGCAGTACTTC,CASSLTGHSPYEQYF
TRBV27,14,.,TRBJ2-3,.,TGTGCCAGCAGTCCCCTTAATAGCGGAGATACGCAGTATTTT,CASSPLNSGDTQYF
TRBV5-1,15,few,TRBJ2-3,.,TGCGCCAGCAGCTTGGATCAGGGGAGTACAGATACGCAGTATTTT,CASSLDQGSTDTQYF
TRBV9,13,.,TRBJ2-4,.,TGTGCCAGCAGCGCCAAAAACAAAAACATTCAGTACTTC,CASSAKNKNIQYF
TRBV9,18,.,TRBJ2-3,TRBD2,TGTGCCAGCAGCGTAGCTCTCCTAGCGGGAGCCAGCACAGATACGCAGTATTTT,CASSVALLAGASTDTQYF
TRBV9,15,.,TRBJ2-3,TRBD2,TGTGCCAGCAACGTAGGCGGGAGTTACGCAGATACGCAGTATTTT,CASNVGGSYADTQYF
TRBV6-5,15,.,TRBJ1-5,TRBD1,TGTGCCAGCAGCCCGAGGGGGCCGGGCAATCAGCCCCAGCATTTT,CASSPRGPGNQPQHF
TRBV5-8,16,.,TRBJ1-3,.,TGTGCCAGCAGCTTGGAGCGGTCGAGCTCTGGAAACACCATATATTTT,CASSLERSSSGNTIYF
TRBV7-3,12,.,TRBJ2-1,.,TGTGCCAGCAGCTTAACGGAGGGAGAGCAGTTCTTC,CASSLTEGEQFF
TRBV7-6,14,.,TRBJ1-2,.,TGTGCCAGCAGCTTTTCGGACGGAGGGTATGGCTACACCTTC,CASSFSDGGYGYTF
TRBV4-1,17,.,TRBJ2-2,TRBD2,TGCGCCAGCAGCCAAGATCGGGCTAGCGGGAGCCCCGGGGAGCTGTTTTTT,CASSQDRASGSPGELFF